These 26 T cell receptor beta chains came from one sample sequenced in a study of blood T cell repertoires in COVID-19. Assay used: immunoSEQ multiplex PCR; TCRdb lists only in-frame clones, some missing. This repertoire shows 390,000 or so clones, more than 75% found once; its top ten account for 10%. The sample taken for sequencing was peripheral blood. The receptors were gathered from a woman in her twenties or thirties with COVID-19, enrolled during active disease.

A single count supports this clone. The rearrangement links TRBV13 to TRBJ1-2, with 8 bases that match TRBD1. Germline V lookup: CDR1 PRHDT, CDR2 FYEKMQ (reference sequence). The CDR3 consists of 15 residues. The trim removed 0 bases at V and 5 bases at J, leaving 5 bases unmatched. The chain's CDR3 is CASSLGGQGVYGYTF. CDR3 sequence (DNA): TGTGCCAGCAGCTTAGGAGGACAGGGAGTTTATGGCTACACCTTC.

This chain joins TRBV11-2 and TRBJ1-1; D possibly corresponds to TRBD1 (5 bases). With 7 bases removed from V and 1 base from J, the gap between germline ends came to 13 bases. The germline V gene has CDR1 SGHAT and CDR2 FQNNGV. The length of the CDR3 is 14 residues. This chain's CDR3 is CASKLSGGNTEAFF. The CDR3 nucleotides read TGTGCCAGCAAACTTTCCGGGGGGAACACTGAAGCTTTCTTT.

The chain is built from TRBV25-1 and TRBJ2-1; D possibly corresponds to TRBD1 (5 bases). The ends were cut back, 6 bases at V and 2 bases at J, with 14 bases in the middle. The length of the CDR3 is 15 residues. CDR1 is MGHDK and CDR2 is SYGVNS in the germline V gene. CDR3 bases: TGTGCCAGCAGCAGGGCAGTTTTCACCTACAATGAGCAGTTCTTC. The encoded protein is CASSRAVFTYNEQFF.

V gene TRBV11-2 combines with J gene TRBJ2-7, with 7 bases matching TRBD1. Losses at the gene ends were 1 base for V and 4 bases for J; bases not matched to a gene: 1. Germline V lookup: CDR1 SGHAT, CDR2 FQNNGV. This CDR3 spans 13 amino acids. The DNA of the CDR3 is TGTGCCAGCAGCTTAGGGGGACAGTACGAGCAGTACTTC. Protein: CASSLGGQYEQYF.

The chain has TRBV29-1 and TRBJ2-1, with 7 bases lining up with TRBD1. V was clipped by 7 bases and J by 7 bases; unmatched bases: 10. The length of the CDR3 is 13 residues. CDR1 is SQVTM and CDR2 is ANQGSEA in the germline V gene. CDR3 protein: CSGDRAQRNEQFF. The CDR3 DNA is TGCAGCGGCGACAGGGCTCAACGGAATGAGCAGTTCTTC.

This clone occurred a few times. In nucleotides, the CDR3 is TGTGCCAGCAGTGATCCCCGGGACAGGACTGCAACTAATGAAAAACTGTTTTTT. It yields the protein CASSDPRDRTATNEKLFF. The rearrangement links TRBV25-1 to TRBJ1-4, with 8 bases that match TRBD1. The V gene end was trimmed by 3 bases and the J gene end by 0 bases; junction bases not matched to a gene: 9. Looked up from germline, CDR1 is MGHDK and CDR2 is SYGVNS. The CDR3 runs to 18 residues. The whole variable domain, remainder taken from reference TRBV25-1 and TRBJ1-4, is EADIYQTPRYLVIGTGKKITLECSQTMGHDKMYWYQQDPGMELHLIHYSYGVNSTEKGDLSSESTVSRIRTEHFPLTLESARPSHTSQYLCASSDPRDRTATNEKLFFGSGTQLSVL.

The genes are TRBV30 and TRBJ1-2; D remains unclear. Germline V lookup: CDR1 GTSNPN, CDR2 SVGIG (reference sequence). V was cut by 0 bases and J by 6 bases, with 11 bases left in between. This CDR3 spans 13 amino acids. CDR3 DNA: TGTGCCTGGAGTGTACAGTCTCCCAATGGCTACACCTTC. Translation: CAWSVQSPNGYTF.

This clone was detected only a few times. The chain has TRBV4-1 and TRBJ2-5, with 7 nucleotides matching TRBD2. J gave up 1 base and V 2 bases, and 10 bases lay outside the gene matches. CDR1 MGHRA and CDR2 YSYEKL come from the germline V gene. This CDR3 is 17 amino acids long. The CDR3 DNA sequence: TGCGCCAGCAGCCAAATAGGAAAACTAGCGTCCCAAGAGACCCAGTACTTC. Its translation: CASSQIGKLASQETQYF.

This rearrangement joins TRBV27 to TRBJ2-7, with 10 bases aligning to TRBD1. The CDR3 sequence is 14 residues long. V gave up 3 bases and J gave up 3 bases; unmatched junction bases: 2. Germline assignment: CDR1 MNHEY and CDR2 SMNVEV (reference sequence). CDR3 nucleotides: TGTGCCAGCAGTTTTAGGACAGGGGGCTACGAGCAGTACTTC. Protein product: CASSFRTGGYEQYF.

The chain recombines TRBV18 with TRBJ2-1; 8 nucleotides line up with TRBD1. The trim removed 4 bases at V and 6 bases at J, leaving 5 bases unmatched. CDR1 is KGHSH, CDR2 LQKENI, per germline. The CDR3 consists of 14 residues. In nucleotides, the CDR3 is TGTGCCAGCTCACGACCTGACAGGGGCAATGAGCAGTTCTTC. This codes for CASSRPDRGNEQFF.

The rearrangement uses TRBV4-2 and TRBJ2-1; 8 bases are a match to TRBD2. CDR1 is LGHNA and CDR2 is YNFKEQ in the germline V gene. Losses at the gene ends were 1 base for V and 7 bases for J; bases not matched to a gene: 15. The CDR3 is 18 residues long. The CDR3 loop is CASSQAPRGGTGRNEQFF. The CDR3 coding sequence is TGTGCCAGCAGCCAAGCTCCCCGGGGGGGGACGGGTCGAAATGAGCAGTTCTTC.

The chain is built from TRBV10-1 and TRBJ1-4; D gene unclear. The germline gives CDR1 WNHNN, CDR2 SYGVQD (reference sequence). V dropped 5 bases and J dropped 6 bases, with 7 bases sitting between them. The CDR3 has 12 residues. CDR3 protein: CASSTEDEKLFF. In DNA form, the CDR3 reads TGCGCCAGCAGTACTGAGGATGAAAAACTGTTTTTT.

The chain joins TRBV7-3 to TRBJ2-2; D possibly corresponds to TRBD1 (6 bases). Germline V CDR1 and CDR2: SGHTA, FQGTGA. V was trimmed by 5 bases and J by 5 bases, leaving 6 bases between them. The CDR3 is made up of 12 amino acids. As DNA, the CDR3 is TGTGCCAGCAGCACAGGGACCGGGGAGCTGTTTTTT. Its translation is CASSTGTGELFF.

The chain has TRBV9 and TRBJ2-7; D ambiguous. V shed 0 bases and J shed 2 bases, with 9 bases lying between them. CDR1 is SGDLS, CDR2 YYNGEE, per germline. The CDR3 has 14 amino acids. This CDR3 is CASSVGGDTYEQYF. CDR3 coding DNA: TGTGCCAGCAGCGTAGGCGGCGATACCTACGAGCAGTACTTC.

The genes are TRBV2 and TRBJ2-2, with D possibly TRBD1 on 5 matching bases. The CDR3 sequence is 15 residues long. Per the germline V gene, CDR1 is SNHLY and CDR2 is FYNNEI. V was cut by 0 bases and J by 5 bases, with 10 bases left in between. CDR3 nucleotides: TGTGCCAGCAGTGAAGCCCAGGGTTGGACCGGGGAGCTGTTTTTT. Translation: CASSEAQGWTGELFF.

This rearrangement joins TRBV28 to TRBJ1-2, with D hard to call. CDR1 is MDHEN, CDR2 SYDVKM, per germline. With 6 bases removed from V and 7 bases from J, the gap between germline ends came to 9 bases. This CDR3 region has 11 residues. The chain's CDR3 is CASRFVGGYTF. The CDR3 DNA reads as TGTGCCAGCAGATTCGTCGGTGGCTACACCTTC.

The chain carries TRBV6-5 and TRBJ1-2; the match to TRBD1 covers 11 bases. There are 14 residues in the CDR3. Germline CDR1 MNHEY, CDR2 SVGAGI. Unmatched junction bases numbered 3, after V lost 5 bases and J lost 4 bases. CDR3: CASSRGTGGYGYTF. The CDR3 region has the DNA TGTGCCAGCAGTAGGGGGACAGGGGGCTATGGCTACACCTTC.

This chain uses TRBV2 with TRBJ1-3, with D possibly TRBD1 on 6 matching bases. This CDR3 region has 16 residues. Trimming stripped 5 bases from V and 0 bases from J, with 14 bases between. Germline loops: CDR1 SNHLY, CDR2 FYNNEI. CDR3 sequence (DNA): TGTGCCAGCAGTCTCACTGGACAGAGCTCTGGAAACACCATATATTTT. The encoded protein is CASSLTGQSSGNTIYF.

The chain recombines TRBV19 with TRBJ2-1; 8 nucleotides align to TRBD1. Trimming at V came to 10 bases and at J to 4 bases, leaving 9 bases not matched to a gene. The CDR3 has 14 residues. CDR1 is LNHDA, CDR2 SQIVND, per germline (reference sequence). The CDR3 is CATMDRVTYNEQFF. The CDR3 DNA follows: TGTGCCACGATGGACAGGGTAACATACAATGAGCAGTTCTTC.

CDR3 nucleotides: TGTGCCAGCAGTCTTCGCGCAGGTACGTCCTACGAGCAGTACTTC. Protein: CASSLRAGTSYEQYF. The chain recombines TRBV28 with TRBJ2-7, with no clear D. The CDR3 totals 15 residues. CDR1 is MDHEN, CDR2 SYDVKM, per germline. Trimming shortened V by 5 bases and J by 1 base, and 15 bases separated the two germline ends.

The rearrangement links TRBV5-1 to TRBJ2-5, with D maybe TRBD2 (5 bases). CDR3 length equals 14 residues. The germline V gene has CDR1 SGHRS and CDR2 YFSETQ. V dropped 1 base and J dropped 0 bases, with 7 bases sitting between them. CDR3 bases: TGCGCCAGCAGCTTGAGCGGAAACCAAGAGACCCAGTACTTC. It encodes CASSLSGNQETQYF.

This sequence joins TRBV6-5 and TRBJ1-5; maybe TRBD1 (5 bases). The V end lost 8 bases, the J end lost 0 bases, and 14 bases lay between the germline ends. Per germline, CDR1 MNHEY and CDR2 SVGAGI. This CDR3 has 15 residues. CDR3 sequence (DNA): TGTGCCAGCCGGGCGGGGACTTATAGCAATCAGCCCCAGCATTTT. Its protein is CASRAGTYSNQPQHF.

The V gene is TRBV28, the J gene TRBJ2-7, with D possibly matching TRBD1 (5 bases). The CDR3 has 13 amino acids. CDR1 is MDHEN, CDR2 SYDVKM, per germline. V was pared by 4 bases and J by 2 bases, with 9 bases between. The CDR3 sequence is CASSSPGPYEQYF. DNA for the CDR3: TGTGCCAGCAGTTCCCCAGGGCCCTACGAGCAGTACTTC.

This clone was seen a single time. J is TRBJ2-5 and V is TRBV29-1; D is possibly TRBD1 (6 bases). V lost 6 bases and J lost 1, with 9 bases in between. The CDR3 contains 12 residues. CDR1 is SQVTM and CDR2 is ANQGSEA in the germline V gene. CDR3 sequence reads: CSVTGTQETQYF. The CDR3 region has the DNA TGCAGCGTGACAGGTACCCAAGAGACCCAGTACTTC.

J is TRBJ2-5 and V is TRBV5-1; 7 positions agree with TRBD2. Germline V gene lookup returns CDR1 SGHRS and CDR2 YFSETQ. V shed 5 bases, J shed 0 bases, and the junction held 10 bases outside the gene matches. This CDR3 has 16 amino acids. CDR3 loop: CASRRFITSDQETQYF. In nucleotides, the CDR3 is TGCGCCAGCAGGAGGTTTATTACTAGCGACCAAGAGACCCAGTACTTC. Drawing the rest from reference TRBV5-1 and TRBJ2-5, the complete variable domain is KAGVTQTPRYLIKTRGQQVTLSCSPISGHRSVSWYQQTPGQGLQFLFEYFSETQRNKGNFPGRFSGRQFSNSRSEMNVSTLELGDSALYLCASRRFITSDQETQYFGPGTRLLVL.

About this clone itself: At the DNA level, this CDR3 is encoded by other sequences in the same sample as well. The chain links TRBV4-3 to TRBJ2-3, with TRBD1 matching over 8 bases. This CDR3 region has 13 residues. Germline V CDR1 and CDR2: LGHNA, YSLEER. The V segment lost 2 bases and the J segment 5 bases; nucleotides outside the gene matches: 0. The CDR3 spells CASSQTGGDTQYF. DNA for the CDR3: TGCGCCAGCAGCCAAACAGGGGGAGATACGCAGTATTTT.